The sample holds one count of the clone carrying this TCR beta chain. Data came from immunoSEQ multiplex PCR; TCRdb stores just in-frame clones and leaves some out. The sample records about 380,000 clones, roughly 94% being singletons. The sample comes from a study of shared T cell receptors in the human thymus. The junction had 4 bases not matched to a gene; V was cut back by 2 bases and J by 0 bases. The CDR3 consists of 18 residues. Germline V gene data show CDR1 as KGHSH and CDR2 as LQKENI. The TCR comes from a human donor. The chain links TRBV18 to TRBJ2-2; 12 nucleotides line up with TRBD2. Sequenced: thymocytes. The CDR3 nucleotides read TGTGCCAGCTCACCAGGACTAGCGGGAACCGCGAACACCGGGGAGCTGTTTTTT. Its protein is CASSPGLAGTANTGELFF.